This T cell receptor beta chain appears in the sequencing data of a study of regulatory T cells in long-lasting Graves disease. The table lists this clonotype with many counts. Its antigen is unknown. Relying on iRepertoire HTBI primers and Arm-PCR of CDR3 regions, the team built TCR beta libraries. TCRdb re-called the multiplex PCR reads through MiXCR, storing one row per CDR3 protein. The sample shows about 220,000 distinct CDR3 sequences, around 20% of them seen only once. Germline V gives CDR1 DFQATT, CDR2 SNEGSKA (reference sequence). The CDR3 spans 12 residues. V lost 5 bases to trimming and J lost 8 bases, with 15 bases between them. Findings and caveats of the study: Persistent disease was associated with favored TRBV28 usage and with favored use of TRBJ1-2 and TRBJ2-5.

Noted time point: newly diagnosed GD, antithyroid drugs for less than 3 months. The TCR library was made from RNA that had been extracted from PBMCs in TRIzol. Recruitment took place at an endocrinology department in Xi'an, China. The sample consisted of peripheral blood mononuclear cells (PBMCs), taken at new diagnosis, from a patient treated with antithyroid drugs. The chain uses TRBV20-1 and TRBJ1-2, with D maybe TRBD1 (5 bases). This clonotype was obtained from a female donor with Graves disease. This CDR3 is CSALIGDGGYTF. For the CDR3, the DNA is TGCAGTGCTCTTATAGGGGATGGGGGCTACACCTTC.